A selection of T cell receptor beta chains follows, all from one sample in a study of Tregs in tolerant kidney transplant recipients. This table comes from immunoSEQ multiplex PCR, and its TCRdb copy is limited to in-frame clones, with some not included. The data show about 50,000 clones, 89% seen once. The source was CD8+ T cells from blood (PBMCs), collected 12 months after the transplant. The origin of the receptors is a human patient who received a combined kidney and bone marrow transplant. The graft donor may have given rise to some T cells. CDR3s include the opening cysteine and the closing phenylalanine or tryptophan. Fields, in order: D gene, clone size, V gene, J gene, CDR3 DNA, CDR3 protein. D genes are given only for firm matches. Not every row has a clone size; where given, it reads once, few, many or a size class.

>-|-|TRBV7-2|TRBJ2-7
TGTGCCAGCAGCTTAGCGCACAGTTCCTACGAGCAGTACTTC
CASSLAHSSYEQYF
>-|-|TRBV14|TRBJ2-2
TGTGCCAGCAGCCAATCGCGGGGGGAGCTGTTTTTT
CASSQSRGELFF
>TRBD1|-|TRBV5-4|TRBJ2-1
TGTGCCAGCAGCTTGGCCGGGACAGGGGTCAGCAATGAGCAGTTCTTC
CASSLAGTGVSNEQFF
>TRBD1|-|TRBV29-1|TRBJ1-2
TGCAGCGCCATGGGACAGGGGGCACGTGGCTACACCTTC
CSAMGQGARGYTF
>TRBD2|-|TRBV2|TRBJ2-7
TGTGCCAGCAGTGAATCGGCGGGAGGAACCTACGAGCAGTACTTC
CASSESAGGTYEQYF
>TRBD1|-|TRBV4-3|TRBJ2-1
TGCGCCAGCGGACGGACAGGGATGAATGAGCAGTTCTTC
CASGRTGMNEQFF
>TRBD1|once|TRBV13|TRBJ2-2
TGTGCCAGCAGCTTGGACAGGGGGCTGGCCGGGGAGCTGTTTTTT
CASSLDRGLAGELFF
>-|-|TRBV7-9|TRBJ2-7
TGTGCCAGCAGCCAGGGTCAACCCTACGAGCAGTACTTC
CASSQGQPYEQYF
>-|medium-sized|TRBV21-1|TRBJ1-4
TGTGCCAGCCGACAGGGTGAAGAAAAACTGTTTTTT
CASRQGEEKLFF
>-|-|TRBV27|TRBJ2-7
TGTGCCAGCAGTTTAGGAGGGATGACCTACGAGCAGTACTTC
CASSLGGMTYEQYF
>-|-|TRBV9|TRBJ2-3
TGTGCCAGCAGCGAGGGGGGGGCTAGTGGGACAGATACGCAGTATTTT
CASSEGGASGTDTQYF
>-|-|TRBV5-1|TRBJ2-7
TGCGCCAGCAGCTTCCAACCCTCAGCTCGGGAGAGCTCCCCCTACGAGCAGTACTTC
CASSFQPSARESSPYEQYF
>TRBD1|-|TRBV7-3|TRBJ2-7
TGTGCCGGCAGTTTTGGGACAGGGGAGGGTTACGAGCAGTACTTC
CAGSFGTGEGYEQYF
>-|few|TRBV7-9|TRBJ1-3
TGTGCCAGCACCCTACGCCAGGGGTTATCTGGAAACACCATATATTTT
CASTLRQGLSGNTIYF
>TRBD2|-|TRBV5-6|TRBJ2-2
TGTGCCAGCAGCTTGGTAGCGGGAGTAAACCGGGAGCTGTTTTTT
CASSLVAGVNRELFF
>-|once|TRBV29-1|TRBJ2-7
TGCAGCGTACCAATAGGGGAAAATGGGGAGCAGTACTTC
CSVPIGENGEQYF
>-|-|TRBV2|TRBJ2-7
TGTGCCAGCAGTCCGACAGAGGTCAGTTACGAGCAGTACTTC
CASSPTEVSYEQYF
>-|-|TRBV4-1|TRBJ2-5
TGCGCCAGCAGCCAACGACAAGAGCAAGAGACCCAGTACTTC
CASSQRQEQETQYF
>-|-|TRBV10-2|TRBJ1-2
TGCGCCAGCAGTGAGTCGAAGGGAAGAACAGGACCTAACTATGGCTACACCTTC
CASSESKGRTGPNYGYTF
>TRBD1|-|TRBV29-1|TRBJ1-2
TGCAGCGTCAACCTACAGGGGGCCCTGGTGGGCTACACCTTC
CSVNLQGALVGYTF
>-|-|TRBV7-9|TRBJ2-7
TGTGCCAGGGGACTTTCGGGACAGAGGTACTCCTACGAGCAGTACTTC
CARGLSGQRYSYEQYF
>TRBD1|-|TRBV7-8|TRBJ2-7
TGTGCCAGCAGCTTATTTAGAGGGCAGGGGGCAACCTACGAGCAGTACTTC
CASSLFRGQGATYEQYF
>-|-|TRBV6-1|TRBJ2-3
TGTGCCACCCGAGCGAACTCGGGTAACACAGATACGCAGTATTTT
CATRANSGNTDTQYF
>TRBD2|-|TRBV27|TRBJ2-2
TGTGCCAGCAGTTTAGGGCTAGCGGGGGCCGGGGAGCTGTTTTTT
CASSLGLAGAGELFF
>-|-|TRBV4-1|TRBJ1-1
TGCGCCAGCAGCCTTCGACAGACGAACACTGAAGCTTTCTTT
CASSLRQTNTEAFF
>-|-|TRBV29-1|TRBJ1-3
TGCAGCGTTCCAGAATCTGGAAACACCATATATTTT
CSVPESGNTIYF
>-|-|TRBV7-2|TRBJ2-1
TGTGCCAGCAGCAGGGACAGCGGGCGGGCGAGTACTATTGAGCAGTTCTTC
CASSRDSGRASTIEQFF
>TRBD2|-|TRBV27|TRBJ2-5
TGTGCCAGCAGGGGGGGACTAGCGGCCTCGTACCAAGAGACCCAGTACTTC
CASRGGLAASYQETQYF
>-|-|TRBV9|TRBJ1-2
TGTGCCAGCAGCGTAGCCGGGTTCGGGGGCTACACCTTC
CASSVAGFGGYTF
>TRBD1|-|TRBV19|TRBJ1-1
TGTGCCAGTAGTATAGCAGGCGCGGGACAGTTTGGACACACTGAAGCTTTCTTT
CASSIAGAGQFGHTEAFF
>TRBD1|once|TRBV7-6|TRBJ2-7
TGTGCCAGCAGCTCCGGGACAGGACTCAACTCCTACGAGCAGTACTTC
CASSSGTGLNSYEQYF
>TRBD1|-|TRBV9|TRBJ1-2
TGTGCCAGCAGCGCGTCCAAACCGGGACAGGGGAATACCTATGGCCACACCTTC
CASSASKPGQGNTYGHTF
>-|once|TRBV9|TRBJ1-1
TGTGCCAGCAGCGTAGGGGGGGGCCACACTGAAGCTTTCTTT
CASSVGGGHTEAFF
>-|-|TRBV9|TRBJ2-1
TGTGCCAGCAGCGCCCCGTCGTCGTACAATGAGCAGTTCTTC
CASSAPSSYNEQFF
>-|-|TRBV7-2|TRBJ2-1
TGTGCCAGCAGCTTCACAGGAAGCTCCTACAATGAGCAGTTCTTC
CASSFTGSSYNEQFF
>-|once|TRBV29-1|TRBJ2-7
TGCAGCGTTGAAGATTCAGGGTACGAGCAGTACTTC
CSVEDSGYEQYF
>TRBD2|-|TRBV7-3|TRBJ2-3
TGTGCCAGCAGCTTAACGTTCCCTAGCGGGCGCACAGATACGCAGTATTTT
CASSLTFPSGRTDTQYF
>TRBD1|-|TRBV27|TRBJ1-2
TGTGCCAGCAGTTTTACAGGGGCAAACTATGGCTACACCTTC
CASSFTGANYGYTF
>-|once|TRBV5-1|TRBJ1-1
TGCGCCAGCAGCTCCGATGCAATGGGCAGGAACACTGAAGCTTTCTTT
CASSSDAMGRNTEAFF
>-|-|TRBV10-3|TRBJ2-2
TGTGCCACCCACGATTTCCCTACAGTTAACACCGGGGAGCTGTTTTTT
CATHDFPTVNTGELFF